Below, 29 T cell receptor beta chains from the same sample are listed, as sequenced in a study of cytomegalovirus exposure and HLA in healthy donors. Vbeta (60) and Jbeta (13) primers were used in the PCR. Using immunoSEQ multiplex PCR, the repertoire was profiled, and TCRdb retains in-frame clones only, with some absent. The sample records about 97,000 clones, more than 70% being singletons. Source material: PBMCs. These receptors were obtained from a man between 25 and 39 years old in good health and CMV-seronegative.

The chain recombines TRBV5-1 with TRBJ1-1; 9 nucleotides align to TRBD1. Per germline, CDR1 SGHRS and CDR2 YFSETQ. The V and J ends lost 4 bases and 5 bases, in that order; junction bases with no gene match: 9. The CDR3 is 15 amino acids. This chain's CDR3 is CASSPRTGEGTEAFF. The CDR3 DNA reads as TGCGCCAGCAGCCCCCGGACAGGGGAAGGGACTGAAGCTTTCTTT.

The chain employs TRBV7-9 and TRBJ2-7, with a possible D match to TRBD1 (7 bases). Trimming stripped 5 bases from V and 10 bases from J, with 24 bases between. The CDR3 has 15 residues. Germline V gives CDR1 SEHNR, CDR2 FQNEAQ (reference sequence). The DNA for the CDR3 is TGTGCCAGCAGCCTAGACGGGCAGGGGGGCAGGGGCCAGTACTTC. Translated: CASSLDGQGGRGQYF.

This chain uses TRBV13 with TRBJ2-7, with 8 bases fitting TRBD2. V trimming: 6 bases; J trimming: 4 bases; junction bases outside the gene matches: 11. The CDR3 covers 15 residues. Germline assignment: CDR1 PRHDT and CDR2 FYEKMQ (reference sequence). The CDR3 DNA reads as TGTGCCAGCAGAACCAATAGCGGGGCAACTTACGAGCAGTACTTC. Protein: CASRTNSGATYEQYF.

The CDR3 DNA reads as TGTGCCAGCAGTTACTCGGGCCAGGGAGAAAAACTGTTTTTT. Protein product: CASSYSGQGEKLFF. The chain uses TRBV6-5 and TRBJ1-4, with D possibly matching TRBD1 (5 bases). There are 14 residues in the CDR3. With 0 bases removed from V and 8 bases from J, the gap between germline ends came to 10 bases. Germline V gene lookup returns CDR1 MNHEY and CDR2 SVGAGI.

The rearrangement joins TRBV5-6 to TRBJ2-7, with a weak D call TRBD2 (6 bases). Germline lookup yields CDR1 SGHDT and CDR2 YYEEEE. The CDR3 has 14 residues. The germline V and J ends were trimmed by 4 bases and 7 bases, with 18 bases remaining between them. CDR3 DNA: TGTGCCAGCAGCCCCCTCAGGCGGGGCGGGGAGCAGTACTTC. Its translation: CASSPLRRGGEQYF.

The chain joins TRBV4-1 to TRBJ1-2; 10 bases are shared with TRBD1. Germline CDR1 and CDR2: MGHRA and YSYEKL. The J segment lost 8 bases and the V segment lost 4 bases, leaving 7 bases of the junction unmatched. The CDR3 is 14 residues long. The CDR3 DNA reads TGCGCCAGCAGCCCTAGACAGGGGGCGGGGGGCTACACCTTC. This translates into CASSPRQGAGGYTF.

This clone turned up a few times. This chain uses TRBV4-1 with TRBJ2-6, with D tentatively TRBD2 (5 bases). CDR1 MGHRA and CDR2 YSYEKL come from the germline V gene. There are 16 residues in the CDR3. The V gene lost 0 bases and the J gene lost 2 bases, with 8 bases spanning the gap. The CDR3 DNA follows: TGCGCCAGCAGCCAAGATCCCGGGACTGGGGCCAACGTCCTGACTTTC. Protein product: CASSQDPGTGANVLTF.

CDR3 loop: CAWSVGRGTEAFF. In DNA form, the CDR3 reads TGTGCCTGGAGTGTGGGCAGGGGGACTGAAGCTTTCTTT. The chain is built from TRBV30 and TRBJ1-1; 7 bases are shared with TRBD1. Per germline, CDR1 GTSNPN and CDR2 SVGIG (reference sequence). The trim removed 0 bases at V and 5 bases at J, leaving 3 bases unmatched. The CDR3 length is 13 residues.

The chain has TRBV6-1 and TRBJ2-6; no definite D call. CDR3 length: 13 residues. Trimming left V 7 bases short and J 4 bases short, with 8 bases between. The V gene's germline CDR1 is MNHNS and CDR2 SASEGT. In DNA form, the CDR3 reads TGTGCCAGCACGAGATCCGGGGCCAACGTCCTGACTTTC. Protein: CASTRSGANVLTF.

V and J are TRBV27 and TRBJ2-2; D gene uncertain. CDR1 is MNHEY, CDR2 SMNVEV, per germline (reference sequence). V lost 7 bases and J lost 0, with 12 bases in between. This CDR3 is 15 amino acids long. The CDR3 sequence is CASTGLGANTGELFF. The CDR3 DNA reads as TGTGCCAGCACCGGCCTCGGAGCGAACACCGGGGAGCTGTTTTTT.

The gene calls are TRBV7-3 and TRBJ2-3; D is unresolved. Germline assignment: CDR1 SGHTA and CDR2 FQGTGA. Between the trimmed V and J ends, which lost 3 bases and 2 bases, there was a span of 9 bases. The CDR3 loop spans 14 amino acids. CDR3 DNA: TGTGCCAGCAGCTTTAGCCGAGACACAGATACGCAGTATTTT. Amino acids: CASSFSRDTDTQYF.

The rearrangement uses TRBV6-4 and TRBJ1-1, with 11 nucleotides matching TRBD1. The V segment lost 6 bases and the J segment 4 bases; nucleotides outside the gene matches: 7. The CDR3 loop spans 15 amino acids. From germline, CDR1 is MRHNA and CDR2 SNTAGT. CDR3 in DNA: TGTGCCAGCAGGCACAGCGGGACAGGGGGCACTGAAGCTTTCTTT. It codes for CASRHSGTGGTEAFF.

This clone was seen more than once but under ten times. The genes are TRBV5-6 and TRBJ1-1, with 7 bases fitting TRBD1. Germline V gene sequence: CDR1 SGHDT, CDR2 YYEEEE. CDR3 length: 16 amino acids. V was clipped by 4 bases and J by 12 bases; unmatched bases: 21. In nucleotides, the CDR3 is TGTGCCAGCAGCCAGGAAACGGACAGGCGTTCGGTTGTGTCTTTCTTT. Translating it yields CASSQETDRRSVVSFF.

This clone was counted only a few times. J is TRBJ1-1 and V is TRBV5-1, with D perhaps matching TRBD1 (6 bases). V was cut by 4 bases and J by 5 bases, with 15 bases left in between. This CDR3 is built from 14 residues. Germline-derived CDR1 and CDR2 are SGHRS and YFSETQ. The CDR3 sequence: CASSLRTAVTEAFF. In DNA form, the CDR3 reads TGCGCCAGCAGCCTGAGGACAGCGGTGACTGAAGCTTTCTTT.

This chain connects TRBV2 to TRBJ1-4; 8 bases are shared with TRBD1. The V gene end was trimmed by 5 bases and the J gene end by 6 bases; junction bases not matched to a gene: 5. Germline V gene data show CDR1 as SNHLY and CDR2 as FYNNEI. The CDR3 has 14 amino acids. CDR3 in DNA: TGTGCCAGCAGTTTCGACAGGGGTGATGAAAAACTGTTTTTT. Its protein product is CASSFDRGDEKLFF.

With respect to this clone: A read error may produce the germline difference seen at one junction end. The chain employs TRBV14 and TRBJ1-4; possibly TRBD1 for D (5 bases). This CDR3 region has 16 residues. Germline CDR1 reads SGHDN; CDR2 reads FVKESK. This chain's CDR3 is CAGSQLQGIGNEKLFF. In DNA, the CDR3 is TGTGCCGGCAGCCAGCTCCAGGGTATCGGAAATGAAAAACTGTTTTTT.

The chain couples TRBV5-1 to TRBJ1-1; tentative D call: TRBD1 (6 bases). Germline V gives CDR1 SGHRS, CDR2 YFSETQ. Trimming left V 3 bases short and J 2 bases short, with 11 bases between. This CDR3 has 14 amino acids. CDR3 in amino acids: CASSSQGPNTEAFF. In DNA form, the CDR3 reads TGCGCCAGCAGCTCTCAGGGGCCAAACACTGAAGCTTTCTTT.

The J gene is TRBJ2-7, the V gene TRBV4-1, with D possibly being TRBD2 (5 bases). This CDR3 has 16 residues. CDR1 is MGHRA and CDR2 is YSYEKL in the germline V gene. V dropped 3 bases and J dropped 3 bases, with 18 bases sitting between them. This CDR3 is CASSHSDRSTSYEQYF. CDR3 in DNA: TGCGCCAGCAGCCACTCTGATCGTTCTACTAGCTACGAGCAGTACTTC.

This sequence joins TRBV30 and TRBJ2-5; TRBD1 aligns across 9 bases. The end of the DNA aligns better with TRBJ2-7, so the J call may be wrong. CDR3 length: 13 residues. CDR1 and CDR2 (germline): GTSNPN, SVGIG (reference sequence). The CDR3 DNA is TGTGCCTGGAGTCCCCGGACAGGGGACGAGCAGTACTTC. Translated: CAWSPRTGDEQYF.

The chain recombines TRBV10-3 with TRBJ2-3; a possible D gene is TRBD1 (6 bases). This CDR3 is built from 15 residues. Per germline, CDR1 ENHRY and CDR2 SYGVKD. V lost 0 bases and J 2 bases, leaving 9 bases between the germline ends. In DNA form, the CDR3 reads TGTGCCATCAGTGAGTCTCGACAGGACACAGATACGCAGTATTTT. Protein product: CAISESRQDTDTQYF.

The chain joins TRBV4-1 to TRBJ2-7, with 9 positions matching TRBD1. There are 15 residues in the CDR3. V was pared by 4 bases and J by 4 bases, with 8 bases of the junction left unmatched. CDR1 and CDR2 from the germline V gene are MGHRA and YSYEKL. CDR3 coding DNA: TGCGCCAGCAGCCCCCACGACAGGGGGTTTTACGAGCAGTACTTC. This codes for CASSPHDRGFYEQYF.

The chain recombines TRBV4-1 with TRBJ2-1, with D unresolved. The V and J ends lost 2 bases and 5 bases respectively, with 10 bases between them. Germline CDR1 is MGHRA and CDR2 is YSYEKL. This CDR3 region has 14 residues. CDR3 in DNA: TGCGCCAGCAGCCAACAAAGAAGAGACAATGAGCAGTTCTTC. It translates to CASSQQRRDNEQFF.

V gene TRBV5-6 combines with J gene TRBJ1-1; 8 positions agree with TRBD1. The germline V gene has CDR1 SGHDT and CDR2 YYEEEE. J gave up 0 bases and V 3 bases, and 7 bases lay outside the gene matches. This CDR3 is 16 amino acids long. The CDR3 bases are TGTGCCAGCAGCTCGGACAGGGTTTATGTGAACACTGAAGCTTTCTTT. Protein product: CASSSDRVYVNTEAFF.

The rearrangement joins TRBV27 to TRBJ2-7; 13 nucleotides align to TRBD2. Germline V gene data show CDR1 as MNHEY and CDR2 as SMNVEV (reference sequence). The CDR3 has 13 amino acids. The trim removed 6 bases at V and 8 bases at J, leaving 4 bases unmatched. In DNA, the CDR3 is TGTGCCAGCAGACCGGGACTAGCGGGACAGCAGTACTTC. It encodes CASRPGLAGQQYF.

In this sample, this clone turned up a few times. The chain employs TRBV6-1 and TRBJ2-7, with 7 bases identical to TRBD2. V was clipped by 1 base and J by 4 bases; unmatched bases: 4. This CDR3 comprises 14 residues. The germline V gene has CDR1 MNHNS and CDR2 SASEGT. The CDR3 nucleotides are TGTGCCAGCAGTGAAGGGGACTACCGATACGAGCAGTACTTC. Encoded protein: CASSEGDYRYEQYF.

The chain uses TRBV9 and TRBJ2-5; 10 nucleotides match TRBD2. The CDR3 length is 17 residues. Germline V lookup: CDR1 SGDLS, CDR2 YYNGEE. V lost 1 base and J lost 5; bases outside the gene matches: 11. The CDR3 nucleotides read TGTGCCAGCAGCGTAAGGCCAGCGGGGGGGATCGCGGAGACCCAGTACTTC. Encoded protein: CASSVRPAGGIAETQYF. The complete variable domain, with remaining parts taken from reference TRBV9 and TRBJ2-5, reads DSGVTQTPKHLITATGQRVTLRCSPRSGDLSVYWYQQSLDQGLQFLIQYYNGEERAKGNILERFSAQQFPDLHSELNLSSLELGDSALYFCASSVRPAGGIAETQYFGPGTRLLVL.

The chain joins TRBV7-3 to TRBJ2-3; 11 bases are shared with TRBD2. V gave up 4 bases and J gave up 0 bases; unmatched junction bases: 3. The CDR3 is 16 residues long. The germline V gene has CDR1 SGHTA and CDR2 FQGTGA. The CDR3 nucleotides read TGTGCCAGCAGCTCGAGGACTAGCGGGAGCACAGATACGCAGTATTTT. Amino acids: CASSSRTSGSTDTQYF.

The chain has TRBV2 and TRBJ2-1; no definite D call. CDR3 length: 13 residues. CDR1 and CDR2 from the germline V gene are SNHLY and FYNNEI. V was pared by 7 bases and J by 8 bases, with 15 bases between. CDR3 nucleotides: TGTGCCAGCAAACGGTCGTGGGCAGATGAGCAGTTCTTC. Translating gives CASKRSWADEQFF.

The chain is built from TRBV6-5 and TRBJ1-4; 9 bases are a match to TRBD1. Trimming took 5 bases from V and 7 from J; bases not matched to a gene: 8. This CDR3 region has 15 residues. Germline V lookup: CDR1 MNHEY, CDR2 SVGAGI. CDR3 region: CASSINRGRGEKLFF. The CDR3 bases are TGTGCCAGCAGTATAAACAGGGGGCGCGGTGAAAAACTGTTTTTT.